This T cell receptor (beta chain) stems from a study of cytomegalovirus exposure and HLA in healthy donors. In this sample, this clone turned up a few times. There are 16 residues in the CDR3. With 4 bases removed from V and 1 base from J, the gap between germline ends came to 14 bases. Germline V gene lookup returns CDR1 SGHRS and CDR2 YFSETQ. Primers included in the PCR were 60 Vbeta and 13 Jbeta primers. Clones were read by immunoSEQ multiplex PCR, and TCRdb kept only the in-frame ones, dropping some. The data show roughly 100,000 clones, around 70% seen once. This chain joins TRBV5-1 and TRBJ2-2, with a tentative D call TRBD2 (6 bases). This TCR derives from a man in his forties in good health and CMV-seronegative. Sequencing was done on a sample of PBMCs. The CDR3: CASSPGDPMNTGELFF. CDR3 DNA sequence: TGCGCCAGCAGCCCGGGGGACCCGATGAACACCGGGGAGCTGTTTTTT.